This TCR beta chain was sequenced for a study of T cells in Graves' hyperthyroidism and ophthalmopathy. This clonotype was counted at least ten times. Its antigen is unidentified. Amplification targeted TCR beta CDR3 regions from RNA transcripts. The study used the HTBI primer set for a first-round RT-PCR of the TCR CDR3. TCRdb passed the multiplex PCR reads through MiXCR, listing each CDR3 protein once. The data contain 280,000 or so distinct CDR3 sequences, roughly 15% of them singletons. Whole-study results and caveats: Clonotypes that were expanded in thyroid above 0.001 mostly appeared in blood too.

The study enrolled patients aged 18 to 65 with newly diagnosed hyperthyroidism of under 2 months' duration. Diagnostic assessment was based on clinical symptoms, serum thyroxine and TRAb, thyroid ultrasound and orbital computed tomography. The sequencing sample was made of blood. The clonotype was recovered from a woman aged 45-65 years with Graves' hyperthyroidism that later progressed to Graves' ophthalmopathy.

This chain's CDR3 is CASSFGATGARDTGELFF. In DNA form, the CDR3 reads TGTGCCAGCAGCTTTGGGGCCACGGGGGCGCGGGACACCGGGGAGCTGTTTTTT. V is TRBV7-3 and J is TRBJ2-2; D assignment may be TRBD1 or TRBD2 (6 bases each). Germline-derived CDR1 and CDR2 are SGHTA and FQGTGA. CDR3 length equals 18 residues. The ends were cut back, 3 bases at V and 3 bases at J, with 20 bases in the middle.